This T cell receptor (beta chain) was documented in a study of blood T cells in healthy people across ages. Notes on the study in general: There were more naive CD4+ cells and higher diversity in long-lived donors than in aged donors. Among T cells, TCR beta diversity per million cells dropped roughly linearly as age rose.

The length of the CDR3 is 12 residues. Deletions cut 10 bases from V and 4 bases from J, with 12 bases between. In regard to this clonotype: Its antigen is unidentified.

Drawn from each donor were roughly 10 milliliters of peripheral blood. Total RNA, at least 5.5 micrograms per sample, came from PBMCs. PCR was performed a second time for 7 to 11 cycles using a sample-barcoded 5' primer and a J-beta primer mix. Each CDR3 protein is one row after TCRdb ran MiXCR on the 5' RACE reads. This table holds 1.5 million to 2 million distinct CDR3 sequences, over 25% found once. Source material: blood. This sequence originates from a woman aged 25 to 45 in good health. J is TRBJ2-3 and V is TRBV12-3 or TRBV12-4, with a tentative D call TRBD2 (6 bases). DNA for the CDR3: TGTGCCACAAATGGGGAGGCAGATACGCAGTATTTT. As protein: CATNGEADTQYF.